The T cell receptor beta chain under discussion was sequenced for a study of cytomegalovirus exposure and HLA in healthy donors. In its sample, this clone was seen once. Antigen unknown. The CDR3 sequence is 20 residues long. Looked up from germline, CDR1 is MNHNS and CDR2 is SASEGT. V trimming: 3 bases; J trimming: 2 bases; junction bases outside the gene matches: 17. Findings of the study overall: In an earlier analysis, productive rearrangement rates for most beta V segments clustered near 87% or 30%.

Primers for the PCR totalled 60 Vbeta and 13 Jbeta. Using immunoSEQ multiplex PCR, the repertoire was profiled, and TCRdb retains in-frame clones only, with some absent. This table holds 150,000 or so clones, more than 70% found once. The gene calls are TRBV6-1 and TRBJ2-1; 9 nucleotides agree with TRBD1. This TCR was recovered from a male donor in good health and CMV-seronegative. Sequences were obtained from PBMCs. The CDR3 sequence is CASSERKGQGFLRTYNEQFF. The CDR3 DNA follows: TGTGCCAGCAGTGAGCGAAAAGGACAGGGGTTCCTGAGGACCTACAATGAGCAGTTCTTC.